The rows below give T cell receptor beta chains drawn from one sample of a study of T cell responses to AZD1222 COVID-19 vaccine. The method was immunoSEQ multiplex PCR; TCRdb's version includes in-frame clones alone and lacks a portion of them. The sample holds some 130,000 clones, approximately 92% seen once. This specimen was peripheral blood, taken 28 days after the second AZD1222 dose. These receptors originate from an adult who received the AZD1222 COVID-19 vaccine. Both conserved end residues are part of each CDR3. Each record gives: CDR3 DNA, CDR3 protein, V gene, J gene, D gene, clone size. The D gene is left open where the match is weak. Part of the rows lack a size; the others show once, few, many or a class for expanded clones.

CDR3 DNA: TGTGCCAGCAGTCCCGTCGGGGACGAGCAGTACTTC
CDR3 protein: CASSPVGDEQYF
V gene: TRBV12-3/TRBV12-4
J gene: TRBJ2-7
D gene: -
clone size: -

CDR3 DNA: TGTGCCAGCAGGGGGGCGAACTACGAGCAGTACTTC
CDR3 protein: CASRGANYEQYF
V gene: TRBV3-1/TRBV3-2
J gene: TRBJ2-7
D gene: -
clone size: -

CDR3 DNA: TGTGCCAGCAGCAGAGGACAGGGCAATCAGCCCCAGCATTTT
CDR3 protein: CASSRGQGNQPQHF
V gene: TRBV9
J gene: TRBJ1-5
D gene: TRBD1
clone size: -

CDR3 DNA: TGTGCCAGCACCCTATCCGGGACAGGAGACACTGAAGCTTTCTTT
CDR3 protein: CASTLSGTGDTEAFF
V gene: TRBV5-4
J gene: TRBJ1-1
D gene: TRBD1
clone size: -

CDR3 DNA: TGTGCCAGCAGTCCGTCCCGGACGACCTACGAGCAGTACTTC
CDR3 protein: CASSPSRTTYEQYF
V gene: TRBV6-1
J gene: TRBJ2-7
D gene: -
clone size: -

CDR3 DNA: TGTGCCAGCGAGATTAACTATGGCTACACCTTC
CDR3 protein: CASEINYGYTF
V gene: TRBV6-5
J gene: TRBJ1-2
D gene: -
clone size: -

CDR3 DNA: TGTGCCAGCAGTGGTTGGATAGCGGGGGCCCCAAACACCGGGGAGCTGTTTTTT
CDR3 protein: CASSGWIAGAPNTGELFF
V gene: TRBV2
J gene: TRBJ2-2
D gene: TRBD2
clone size: once

CDR3 DNA: TGTGCCAGCAGCGATGAGACAGGGGGTGGCTATGGCTACACCTTC
CDR3 protein: CASSDETGGGYGYTF
V gene: TRBV5-4
J gene: TRBJ1-2
D gene: TRBD1
clone size: few

CDR3 DNA: TGTGCCAGCAGCTTTTCTGAGGGCCAGCCCCAGCATTTT
CDR3 protein: CASSFSEGQPQHF
V gene: TRBV7-2
J gene: TRBJ1-5
D gene: -
clone size: -

CDR3 DNA: TGTGCCAGCAGTGAAGCCGGACTGAGTAATGAAGCTTTCTTT
CDR3 protein: CASSEAGLSNEAFF
V gene: TRBV6-1
J gene: TRBJ1-1
D gene: -
clone size: once

CDR3 DNA: TGTGCCAGCAGATTGGAGGTGACTGGAAACACCATATATTTT
CDR3 protein: CASRLEVTGNTIYF
V gene: TRBV6-5
J gene: TRBJ1-3
D gene: -
clone size: once

CDR3 DNA: TGTGCCAGCAGCTTCAGGTCCGGAAACACCATATATTTT
CDR3 protein: CASSFRSGNTIYF
V gene: TRBV5-6
J gene: TRBJ1-3
D gene: -
clone size: -

CDR3 DNA: TGTGCCACCAGTGATTTGGGCCAGGGATACAATGAGCAGTTCTTC
CDR3 protein: CATSDLGQGYNEQFF
V gene: TRBV24-1
J gene: TRBJ2-1
D gene: -
clone size: -

CDR3 DNA: TGTGCCAGCAGAGGGGGTAGCGGCTACACCTTC
CDR3 protein: CASRGGSGYTF
V gene: TRBV2
J gene: TRBJ1-2
D gene: -
clone size: once

CDR3 DNA: TGTGCCAGCCGTAGGGCCGGGTCCGGTGGCTACACCTTC
CDR3 protein: CASRRAGSGGYTF
V gene: TRBV19
J gene: TRBJ1-2
D gene: -
clone size: -

CDR3 DNA: TGTGCCTGGAGTGGGTATGAGCAGTTCTTC
CDR3 protein: CAWSGYEQFF
V gene: TRBV30
J gene: TRBJ2-1
D gene: -
clone size: -

CDR3 DNA: TGCGCCAGCAGCTTGGAGTTTCGGCTAGTCGATGAGCAGTACTTC
CDR3 protein: CASSLEFRLVDEQYF
V gene: TRBV5-1
J gene: TRBJ2-7
D gene: -
clone size: -

CDR3 DNA: TGTGCCAGCAGCTCAAACCGGGACAGGGGCGGCTACACCTTC
CDR3 protein: CASSSNRDRGGYTF
V gene: TRBV7-2
J gene: TRBJ1-2
D gene: TRBD1
clone size: -

CDR3 DNA: TGTGCCAGCAGCCGAACCCGGTTTCTAGCGAACTATGGCTACACCTTC
CDR3 protein: CASSRTRFLANYGYTF
V gene: TRBV7-9
J gene: TRBJ1-2
D gene: -
clone size: -

CDR3 DNA: TGCGCCAGCAGCTTGTCCGCGGGACAGGGGAACACCGGGGAGCTGTTTTTT
CDR3 protein: CASSLSAGQGNTGELFF
V gene: TRBV5-1
J gene: TRBJ2-2
D gene: TRBD1
clone size: -

CDR3 DNA: TGTGCCAGCAGCCCAGGGCACAGACCGTCACCCCTCCACTTT
CDR3 protein: CASSPGHRPSPLHF
V gene: TRBV7-3
J gene: TRBJ1-6
D gene: -
clone size: -

CDR3 DNA: TGTGCCAGCAGTTTCAACACCGGGGAGCTGTTTTTT
CDR3 protein: CASSFNTGELFF
V gene: TRBV27
J gene: TRBJ2-2
D gene: -
clone size: -

CDR3 DNA: TGTGCCAGCAGCTTAGCGCCGGGACTAGCGGGGTTCAATGAGCAGTTCTTC
CDR3 protein: CASSLAPGLAGFNEQFF
V gene: TRBV11-2
J gene: TRBJ2-1
D gene: TRBD2
clone size: -